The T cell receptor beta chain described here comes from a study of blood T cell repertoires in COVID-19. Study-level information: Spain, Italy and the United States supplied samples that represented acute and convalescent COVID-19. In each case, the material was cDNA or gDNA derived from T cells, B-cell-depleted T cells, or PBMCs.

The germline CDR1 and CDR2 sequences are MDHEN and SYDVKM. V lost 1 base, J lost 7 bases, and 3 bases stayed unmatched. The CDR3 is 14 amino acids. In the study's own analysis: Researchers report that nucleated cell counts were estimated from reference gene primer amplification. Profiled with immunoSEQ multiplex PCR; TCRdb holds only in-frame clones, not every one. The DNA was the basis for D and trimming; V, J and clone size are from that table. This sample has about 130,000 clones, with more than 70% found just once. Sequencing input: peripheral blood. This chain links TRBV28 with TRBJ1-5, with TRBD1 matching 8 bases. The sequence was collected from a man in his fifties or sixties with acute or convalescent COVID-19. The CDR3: CASSLSGGLQPQHF. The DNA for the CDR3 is TGTGCCAGCAGTTTATCAGGGGGCTTGCAGCCCCAGCATTTT.